Each of the 25 T cell receptor beta chains below was sequenced from the same sample in a study of blood T cell repertoires in COVID-19 (TCRdb year 2020). Preparation of the library involved the immunoSEQ multiplex PCR assay. TCRdb took this table from immuneACCESS and kept in-frame rearrangements with V and J called. Such tables lack part of the clones; where checked against another copy, unresolved V genes explain under half of the gap, and the rest is unexplained. Within this sample are roughly 300,000 clones, with approximately 90% of them counted one time only. The top ten hold approximately 6% of the sample. The sequencing sample was made of PBMCs or T cells enriched from blood (not recorded which). Receptors were obtained from a young woman who had recovered from COVID-19.

This clone was detected a few times. The chain employs TRBV7-2 and TRBJ1-5, with D perhaps matching TRBD1 (6 bases). CDR1 is SGHTA and CDR2 is FQGNSA in the germline V gene. The length of the CDR3 is 17 residues. The V gene lost 2 bases and the J gene lost 5 bases, with 19 bases spanning the gap. CDR3 sequence: CASSLSSGVGTYQPQHF. In nucleotides, the CDR3 is TGTGCCAGCAGCTTATCATCAGGGGTGGGCACCTATCAGCCCCAGCATTTT.

The chain carries TRBV5-5 and TRBJ1-1; unclear D gene. Germline V gene sequence: CDR1 SGHKS, CDR2 YYEKEE (reference sequence). CDR3 size: 15 residues. Trimming stripped 2 bases from V and 0 bases from J, with 11 bases between. The CDR3 coding sequence is TGTGCCAGCAGCTTTTTGGTGACTATGAACACTGAAGCTTTCTTT. It is translated as CASSFLVTMNTEAFF.

This clone was seen only once. The V call is TRBV10-3, the J call TRBJ1-2, with 7 positions matching TRBD1. The germline V gene has CDR1 ENHRY and CDR2 SYGVKD. The V segment lost 10 bases and the J segment 8 bases; nucleotides outside the gene matches: 16. This CDR3 is built from 14 residues. CDR3 sequence (DNA): TGTGCCACCCCGAGGGGCCCAACAGGGGACGGCTACACCTTC. Amino acids: CATPRGPTGDGYTF.

The V call is TRBV5-1, the J call TRBJ1-1; 7 bases line up with TRBD1. The germline gives CDR1 SGHRS, CDR2 YFSETQ. Trimming removed 3 bases from V and 0 bases from J; junction bases left unmatched: 5. The CDR3 has 15 amino acids. The CDR3 bases are TGCGCCAGCAGCTCCAATCAGGGGGTGAACACTGAAGCTTTCTTT. Translated, it gives CASSSNQGVNTEAFF.

This rearrangement joins TRBV4-2 to TRBJ1-1; D unresolved. Trimming removed 0 bases from V and 11 bases from J, with 13 bases in between. This CDR3 comprises 13 residues. Germline V gene sequence: CDR1 LGHNA, CDR2 YNFKEQ. CDR3 sequence reads: CASSQDLLGGAFF. CDR3 in DNA: TGTGCCAGCAGCCAAGATCTGTTAGGCGGCGCTTTCTTT.

This clone appeared a few times. The chain employs TRBV7-3 and TRBJ2-3, with TRBD2 matching 9 bases. The CDR3 totals 17 residues. J was trimmed by 2 bases and V by 2 bases; bases with no gene match: 8. The germline gives CDR1 SGHTA, CDR2 FQGTGA. The CDR3 region is CASSLFGAGGPTDTQYF. The CDR3 DNA reads TGTGCCAGCAGCTTATTTGGGGCGGGGGGGCCCACAGATACGCAGTATTTT.

Comments on this clone: Other nucleotide sequences from this sample produce the same CDR3. The rearrangement links TRBV5-1 to TRBJ2-5; no firm D call. The ends were cut back, 4 bases at V and 2 bases at J, with 3 bases in the middle. This CDR3 spans 11 amino acids. Per the germline V gene, CDR1 is SGHRS and CDR2 is YFSETQ. This CDR3 is CASSRQETQYF. The CDR3, as DNA: TGCGCCAGCAGCCGTCAAGAGACCCAGTACTTC.

With respect to this clone: This CDR3 is also generated by other DNA sequences in the sample. V gene TRBV11-2 combines with J gene TRBJ1-5, with TRBD1 matching 10 bases. V shed 1 base and J 7 bases; nucleotides not matched to a gene: 1. Germline CDR1 SGHAT, CDR2 FQNNGV. The CDR3 is 14 residues long. This chain's CDR3 is CASSLGTGGQPQHF. The CDR3 DNA follows: TGTGCCAGCAGCTTAGGGACAGGGGGGCAGCCCCAGCATTTT. Full variable domain (missing parts from reference TRBV11-2 and TRBJ1-5): EAGVAQSPRYKIIEKRQSVAFWCNPISGHATLYWYQQILGQGPKLLIQFQNNGVVDDSQLPKDRFSAERLKGVDSTLKIQPAKLEDSAVYLCASSLGTGGQPQHFGDGTRLSIL.

The chain links TRBV20-1 to TRBJ1-1; TRBD1 matches at 7 bases. The CDR3 extends over 11 amino acids. Trimming took 3 bases from V and 8 from J; bases not matched to a gene: 3. Germline V lookup: CDR1 DFQATT, CDR2 SNEGSKA (reference sequence). Written as DNA, the CDR3 is TGCAGTGCTAGGATGGACAGGGAAGCTTTCTTT. As protein: CSARMDREAFF.

This clone came up a few times. The genes are TRBV6-5 and TRBJ1-2; perhaps TRBD1 as D (5 bases). Trimming cost V 5 bases and J 2 bases, with 12 bases left between them. The CDR3 is 14 amino acids. Germline V gene lookup returns CDR1 MNHEY and CDR2 SVGAGI. The CDR3 here is CASSPTRGNYGYTF. As DNA, the CDR3 is TGTGCCAGCAGTCCTACGCGGGGCAACTATGGCTACACCTTC.

V is TRBV4-1 and J is TRBJ1-4, with D perhaps matching TRBD1 (6 bases). The germline V gene has CDR1 MGHRA and CDR2 YSYEKL. Trimming took off 3 bases at V and 6 bases at J, with 17 bases between the two ends. The CDR3 runs to 16 residues. This chain's CDR3 is CASSQIGGQGYEKLFF. The CDR3 bases are TGCGCCAGCAGCCAGATCGGGGGGCAGGGGTATGAAAAACTGTTTTTT.

The gene calls are TRBV30 and TRBJ1-4; 11 bases align to TRBD1. The CDR3 length is 15 residues. Germline-derived CDR1 and CDR2 are GTSNPN and SVGIG (reference sequence). With V trimmed by 2 bases and J by 8 bases, 7 bases remained unmatched. This CDR3 reads CAWSPRTGGVEKLFF. DNA for the CDR3: TGTGCCTGGAGTCCCAGGACAGGGGGCGTAGAAAAACTGTTTTTT.

This sequence joins TRBV19 and TRBJ1-4, with D perhaps TRBD1 (5 bases). Deletions cut 5 bases from V and 2 bases from J, with 9 bases between. This CDR3 has 14 amino acids. The germline V gene has CDR1 LNHDA and CDR2 SQIVND (reference sequence). The CDR3 here is CASSRGVTNEKLFF. DNA for the CDR3: TGTGCCAGTAGTCGGGGGGTCACTAATGAAAAACTGTTTTTT.

This chain uses TRBV2 with TRBJ2-7; unclear D gene. This CDR3 is built from 12 residues. Deletions cut 4 bases from V and 3 bases from J, with 7 bases between. The germline V gene has CDR1 SNHLY and CDR2 FYNNEI. The CDR3 region is CASSVRRYEQYF. CDR3 nucleotide sequence: TGTGCCAGCAGTGTGAGGCGCTACGAGCAGTACTTC.

V is TRBV12-3 or TRBV12-4 and J is TRBJ2-7; 7 bases align to TRBD2. This CDR3 has 13 residues. The junction had 9 bases not matched to a gene; V was cut back by 10 bases and J by 3 bases. The CDR3 region has the DNA TGTGCCACGGGGCGGGGGAGACTCTACGAGCAGTACTTC. This encodes CATGRGRLYEQYF.

The chain combines TRBV7-2 with TRBJ2-5; 8 nucleotides align to TRBD2. The ends lost 5 bases at V and 5 bases at J; junction bases unmatched: 10. The CDR3 loop spans 15 amino acids. CDR1 and CDR2 (germline): SGHTA, FQGNSA. The CDR3, as DNA: TGTGCCAGCAGCCCCCGAGCGGGGGCGGGGGAGACCCAGTACTTC. It yields the protein CASSPRAGAGETQYF.

This clone was observed a few times. The chain combines TRBV11-2 with TRBJ1-2; D gene unclear. CDR1 is SGHAT and CDR2 is FQNNGV in the germline V gene. The CDR3 consists of 14 residues. V lost 1 base to trimming and J lost 3 bases, with 9 bases between them. CDR3 sequence: CASSLGQKYYGYTF. CDR3 bases: TGTGCCAGCAGCTTAGGTCAGAAGTACTATGGCTACACCTTC.

The J gene is TRBJ1-2, the V gene TRBV29-1; TRBD1 matches at 8 bases. The germline V gene has CDR1 SQVTM and CDR2 ANQGSEA. V shed 2 bases, J shed 2 bases, and the junction held 4 bases outside the gene matches. This CDR3 has 14 amino acids. The CDR3 protein is CSVEWTGTNYGYTF. In nucleotides, the CDR3 is TGCAGCGTTGAATGGACAGGGACAAACTATGGCTACACCTTC.

The genes are TRBV13 and TRBJ1-4; D unclear. Germline V gene sequence: CDR1 PRHDT, CDR2 FYEKMQ (reference sequence). This CDR3 spans 12 amino acids. The V gene lost 1 base and the J gene lost 11 bases, with 8 bases spanning the gap. DNA of the CDR3: TGTGCCAGCAGCTTAGCGGTCGGGAAACTGTTTTTT. Translated, it gives CASSLAVGKLFF.

This chain joins TRBV30 and TRBJ2-3; 9 bases match TRBD2. Germline values: CDR1 GTSNPN, CDR2 SVGIG (reference sequence). The V gene end was trimmed by 0 bases and the J gene end by 2 bases; junction bases not matched to a gene: 9. This CDR3 is built from 17 residues. CDR3 sequence reads: CAWSVWPQRGDTDTQYF. The DNA for the CDR3 is TGTGCCTGGAGTGTATGGCCTCAGCGGGGGGACACAGATACGCAGTATTTT.

In DNA form, the CDR3 reads TGTGCCAGTAGTATAGGTCCGGGGGGGCGCAATCAGCCCCAGCATTTT. Protein product: CASSIGPGGRNQPQHF. This chain joins TRBV19 and TRBJ1-5, with a possible D match to TRBD1 (6 bases). The CDR3 is 16 residues long. V lost 1 base to trimming and J lost 2 bases, with 12 bases between them. CDR1 LNHDA and CDR2 SQIVND come from the germline V gene (reference sequence).

CDR3 nucleotide sequence: TGTGCCAGCAGCCAAGGGACTAGTGGCAATCAGCCCCAGCATTTT. Encoded protein: CASSQGTSGNQPQHF. The V call is TRBV7-6, the J call TRBJ1-5; maybe TRBD1 (5 bases). Germline V gene lookup returns CDR1 SGHVS and CDR2 FNYEAQ. Trimming removed 5 bases from V and 2 bases from J, with 13 bases in between. The CDR3 totals 15 residues.

This clone was counted between two and nine times. The chain employs TRBV19 and TRBJ1-3, with D possibly TRBD1 on 5 matching bases. V lost 4 bases to trimming and J lost 7 bases, with 20 bases between them. The CDR3 runs to 16 residues. The germline V gene encodes CDR1 LNHDA and CDR2 SQIVND (reference sequence). CDR3 bases: TGTGCCAGTAGTACAAACTCCGGGACCGGGGGTAACACCATATATTTT. Its protein is CASSTNSGTGGNTIYF.

The chain uses TRBV3-1 (or the pseudogene TRBV3-2) and TRBJ1-3; 7 bases align to TRBD1. V dropped 3 bases and J dropped 0; count of bases not matched to a gene: 5. The CDR3 length is 16 residues. CDR1 is LGHDT, CDR2 YNNKEL, per germline (reference sequence). CDR3 residues: CASSHFRDSSGNTIYF. CDR3 in DNA: TGTGCCAGCAGCCACTTCCGGGACAGCTCTGGAAACACCATATATTTT.

This chain joins TRBV30 and TRBJ1-5; D is undetermined. Germline V gene data show CDR1 as GTSNPN and CDR2 as SVGIG (reference sequence). V was cut by 1 base and J by 1 base, with 5 bases left in between. The CDR3 sequence is 13 residues long. The CDR3 spells CAWSERSNQPQHF. CDR3 bases: TGTGCCTGGAGTGAGCGGAGCAATCAGCCCCAGCATTTT.